This T cell receptor (beta chain) stems from a study of graft-versus-host responses after intestinal transplantation. Study-wide context: Tacrolimus plus steroids were given to all recipients for about 3 years, preceded by anti-thymocyte globulin induction.

General study results and limits: Graft-donor T cell macrochimerism in patients accompanied high graft-versus-host to host-versus-graft clonal ratios in allografts. Researchers found GvH clones in recipient marrow, and some showed up first in ileum or blood.

The method was immunoSEQ multiplex PCR; TCRdb's version includes in-frame clones alone and lacks a portion of them. The table records tens of thousands of clones, 90% to 95% of them present only once. Points on this clone: The target antigen is unknown.

The receptor was isolated from a human donor who received an intestinal transplant. The sample was unstimulated CD8+ T cells sorted from spleen or lymph node cells, taken before intestinal transplant.

The CDR3 is CASSLVAGPPNEQYF. CDR3 nucleotide sequence: TGTGCCAGCAGCTTAGTCGCAGGGCCCCCCAACGAGCAGTACTTC. The chain is built from TRBV7-9 and TRBJ2-7; D may be TRBD1 (5 bases). Between the trimmed V and J ends, which lost 1 base and 5 bases, there was a span of 15 bases. Germline assignment: CDR1 SEHNR and CDR2 FQNEAQ (reference sequence). This CDR3 contains 15 residues.